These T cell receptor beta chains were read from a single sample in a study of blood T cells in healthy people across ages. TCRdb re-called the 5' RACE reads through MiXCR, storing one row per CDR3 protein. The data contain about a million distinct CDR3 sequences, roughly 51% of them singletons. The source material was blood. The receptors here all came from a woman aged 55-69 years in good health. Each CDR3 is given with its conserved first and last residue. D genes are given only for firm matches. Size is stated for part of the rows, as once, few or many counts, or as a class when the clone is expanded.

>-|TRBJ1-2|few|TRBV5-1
CATNGPFGKGYTF
TGCGCCACTAACGGGCCATTTGGGAAGGGCTACACCTTC
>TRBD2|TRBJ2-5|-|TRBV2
CASQAGEGETQYF
TGTGCCAGCCAAGCGGGAGAGGGAGAGACCCAGTACTTC
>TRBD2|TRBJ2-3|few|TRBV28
CASGTSGSEDTQYF
TGTGCCAGCGGGACCAGCGGGAGCGAAGATACGCAGTATTTT
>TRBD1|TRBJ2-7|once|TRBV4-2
CASSQFRTGDEQYF
TGTGCCAGCAGCCAATTTAGGACAGGGGACGAGCAGTACTTC
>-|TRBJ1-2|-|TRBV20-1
CSARGQVDPNYGYTF
TGCAGTGCTAGAGGTCAGGTGGACCCTAACTATGGCTACACCTTC
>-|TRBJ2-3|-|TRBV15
CATSLGRGSSTDTQYF
TGTGCCACCAGCTTGGGCCGAGGGTCATCCACAGATACGCAGTATTTT
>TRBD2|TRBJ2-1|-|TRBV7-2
CASSLAGTSAYNEQFF
TGTGCCAGCAGCTTAGCGGGGACTAGCGCCTACAATGAGCAGTTCTTC
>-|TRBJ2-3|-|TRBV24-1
CATSDLGYLPNSASTDTQYF
TGTGCCACCAGTGATTTGGGGTACCTACCAAACAGTGCTAGCACAGATACGCAGTATTTT
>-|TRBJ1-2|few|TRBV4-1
CASSQELGRQYGYTF
TGCGCCAGCAGCCAAGAACTTGGACGGCAATATGGCTACACCTTC
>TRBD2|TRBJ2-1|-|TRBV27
CASSPISSGARPNEQFF
TGTGCCAGCAGTCCGATATCTAGCGGGGCTCGGCCAAATGAGCAGTTCTTC
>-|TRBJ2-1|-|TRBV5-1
CASIPDQQYEQFF
TGCGCCAGCATCCCGGATCAACAGTATGAGCAGTTCTTC
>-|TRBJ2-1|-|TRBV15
CATSRDRNLRGRFF
TGTGCCACCAGCAGAGATCGAAACCTCCGAGGGCGGTTCTTC
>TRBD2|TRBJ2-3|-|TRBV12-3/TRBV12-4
CASRKAGWEGTDTQYF
TGTGCCAGCAGGAAAGCGGGATGGGAGGGCACAGATACGCAGTATTTT
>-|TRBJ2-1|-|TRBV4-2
CASSHLASSYNEQFF
TGTGCCAGCAGCCACCTGGCCAGCTCCTACAATGAGCAGTTCTTC
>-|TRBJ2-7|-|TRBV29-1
CSVADKGYEQYF
TGCAGCGTTGCGGACAAGGGCTACGAGCAGTACTTC
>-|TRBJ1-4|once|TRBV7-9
CAIGTASEKLFF
TGTGCCATCGGGACGGCGAGTGAAAAACTGTTTTTT
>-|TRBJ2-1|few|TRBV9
CASSVTPEGRHNEQFF
TGTGCCAGCAGCGTAACCCCAGAGGGGAGACACAATGAGCAGTTCTTC
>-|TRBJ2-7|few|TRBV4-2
CASSARTHLSYEQYF
TGTGCCAGCAGCGCCCGGACCCACTTATCCTACGAGCAGTACTTC
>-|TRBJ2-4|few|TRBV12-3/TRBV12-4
CASKTGGPLAKNIQYF
TGTGCCAGCAAAACTGGGGGGCCGTTGGCCAAAAACATTCAGTACTTC
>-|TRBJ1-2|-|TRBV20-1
CSADAGERYGYTF
TGCAGTGCCGACGCAGGGGAGCGGTATGGCTACACCTTC
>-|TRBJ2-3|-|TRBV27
CASRDPGPDTQYF
TGTGCCAGCCGGGACCCCGGCCCAGATACGCAGTATTTT
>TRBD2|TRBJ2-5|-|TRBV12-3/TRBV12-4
CASSLLGSGRSGETQYF
TGTGCCAGCAGTTTACTTGGTAGCGGGAGATCGGGAGAGACCCAGTACTTC
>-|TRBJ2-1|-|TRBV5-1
CASSLREPGDEQFF
TGCGCCAGCAGCTTGCGGGAGCCAGGGGATGAGCAGTTCTTC
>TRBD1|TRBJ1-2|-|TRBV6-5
CASNVGTGANYGYTF
TGTGCCAGCAACGTCGGGACAGGGGCTAACTATGGCTACACCTTC
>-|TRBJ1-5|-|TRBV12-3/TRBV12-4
CASTLGFQPQHF
TGTGCCAGCACTCTAGGGTTTCAGCCCCAGCATTTT
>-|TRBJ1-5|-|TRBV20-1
CSVEGDPYSNQPQHF
TGCAGTGTTGAAGGGGACCCCTATAGCAATCAGCCCCAGCATTTT